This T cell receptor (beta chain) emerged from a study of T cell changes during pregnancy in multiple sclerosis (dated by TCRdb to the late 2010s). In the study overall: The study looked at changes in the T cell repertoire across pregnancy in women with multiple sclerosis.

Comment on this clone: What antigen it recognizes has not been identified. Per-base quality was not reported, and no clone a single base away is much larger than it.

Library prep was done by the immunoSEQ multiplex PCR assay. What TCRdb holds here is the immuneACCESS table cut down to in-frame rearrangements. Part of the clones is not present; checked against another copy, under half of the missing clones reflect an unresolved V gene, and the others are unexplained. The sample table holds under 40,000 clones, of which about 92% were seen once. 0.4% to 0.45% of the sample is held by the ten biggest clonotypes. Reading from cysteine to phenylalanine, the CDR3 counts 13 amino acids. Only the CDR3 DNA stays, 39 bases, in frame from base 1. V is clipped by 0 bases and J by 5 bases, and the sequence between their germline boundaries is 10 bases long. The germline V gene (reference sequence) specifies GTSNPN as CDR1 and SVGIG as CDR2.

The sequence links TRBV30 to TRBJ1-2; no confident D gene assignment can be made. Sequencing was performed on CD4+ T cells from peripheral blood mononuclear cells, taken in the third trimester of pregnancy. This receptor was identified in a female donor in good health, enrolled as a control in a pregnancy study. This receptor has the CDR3 CAWSVQILYGYTF. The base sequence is TGTGCCTGGAGTGTACAGATCTTATATGGCTACACCTTC.